This T cell receptor beta chain came from a study of shared clonotypes between healthy human individuals. Measured with immunoSEQ multiplex PCR; TCRdb has only the in-frame clones, and not every one. The sample has more than 2 million clones, approximately 94% seen once. This clone has a single count. CDR1 ENHRY and CDR2 SYGVKD come from the germline V gene. This CDR3 comprises 13 residues. V lost 4 bases and J lost 6, with 9 bases in between. This chain joins TRBV10-3 and TRBJ1-4; tentative D call: TRBD1 (6 bases). This clonotype was sampled from a man aged 18 to 35 in good health. The sequenced sample consisted of naive CD4+ T cells sorted from blood. Subset of the sample: CD45RA+ positively selected. The CDR3 DNA follows: TGTGCCATCAGTGGATCAGGGGATGAAAAACTGTTTTTT. Translation: CAISGSGDEKLFF.